This T cell receptor (beta chain) originates from a study of T cells in localized non-small cell lung cancer. Per the germline V gene, CDR1 is SGHRS and CDR2 is YFSETQ. Losses at the gene ends were 4 bases for V and 1 base for J; bases not matched to a gene: 5. The CDR3 contains 16 residues. Comments on this clone: Its antigen is not identified.

Adjacent lung, free of atypia, was sampled at least 2 cm from the tumor margin. Only in-frame clones appear in the TCRdb table, and some are missing; sequencing was by immunoSEQ multiplex PCR. Found here are about 2,000 clones, around 30% of them singletons; the top ten hold approximately 17%. The study, taken as a whole, reports: Overall survival was longer when the density of T cells in the blood was higher. Highest T cell clonality was seen in uninvolved adjacent lung, surpassing that measured in tumor. Turning up in adjacent lung were a median roughly 62 of the top 100 tumor clones.

Sequences were derived from normal lung tissue next to the tumor, sampled before any cancer treatment. The rearrangement joins TRBV5-1 to TRBJ2-5; 12 bases align to TRBD2. The clonotype originates from a woman between 35 and 70 years old with stage II squamous cell lung carcinoma. The CDR3 reads CASSPGLAGTQETQYF. The CDR3 bases are TGCGCCAGCAGCCCTGGACTAGCGGGGACCCAAGAGACCCAGTACTTC.